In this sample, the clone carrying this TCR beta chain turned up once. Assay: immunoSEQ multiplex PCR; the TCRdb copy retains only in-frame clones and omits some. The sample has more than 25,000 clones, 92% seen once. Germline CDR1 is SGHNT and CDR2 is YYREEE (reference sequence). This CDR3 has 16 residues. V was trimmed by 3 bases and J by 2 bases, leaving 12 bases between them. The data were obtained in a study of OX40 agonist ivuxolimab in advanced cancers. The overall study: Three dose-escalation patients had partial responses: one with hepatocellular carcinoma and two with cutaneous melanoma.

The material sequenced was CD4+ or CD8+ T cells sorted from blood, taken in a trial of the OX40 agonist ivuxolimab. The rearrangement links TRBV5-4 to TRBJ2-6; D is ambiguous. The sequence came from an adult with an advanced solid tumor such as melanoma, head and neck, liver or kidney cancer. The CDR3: CASSSEWDAGANVLTF. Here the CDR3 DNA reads TGTGCCAGCAGCTCTGAGTGGGATGCTGGGGCCAACGTCCTGACTTTC.